The 15 T cell receptor beta chains given below trace back to one sample, sequenced in a study of blood T cells in healthy people across ages. Then a second PCR, running about 7 to 11 cycles, was carried out with a sample-barcoded 5' primer and a J-beta primer mix. TCRdb re-analysed the 5' RACE reads in MiXCR, keeping a single row per CDR3 protein. The sample lists approximately 800,000 distinct CDR3 sequences, around 25% seen once, with around 3% in the top ten. The same data also contributed to another study, on T cells of mothers and their children.

Sequencing input: blood. These receptors all come from a boy aged 10-17 years in good health.

This clonotype was counted a single time. V usage is TRBV20-1 and J usage is TRBJ1-1; 12 bases are shared with TRBD1. With 0 bases clipped from V and 5 bases from J, the junction kept 7 bases outside the gene matches. The CDR3 has 16 amino acids. The germline CDR1 and CDR2 sequences are DFQATT and SNEGSKA (reference sequence). The CDR3 DNA is TGCAGTGCTAGAGATGGGGGACAGGGGGCAGGGACTGAAGCTTTCTTT. It is translated as CSARDGGQGAGTEAFF.

The CDR3, as DNA: TGTGCCAGCAGTTTCGTCGATTCTGGGGCCAACGTCCTGACTTTC. It codes for CASSFVDSGANVLTF. The J gene is TRBJ2-6, the V gene TRBV27; D unclear. The germline CDR1 and CDR2 sequences are MNHEY and SMNVEV (reference sequence). CDR3 length: 15 residues. V shed 3 bases and J shed 1 base, with 7 bases lying between them.

This clonotype was observed a handful of times. V and J are TRBV2 and TRBJ2-5, with 9 bases identical to TRBD1. Germline-derived CDR1 and CDR2 are SNHLY and FYNNEI. V gave up 6 bases and J gave up 5 bases; unmatched junction bases: 7. This CDR3 has 14 residues. The CDR3 DNA is TGTGCCAGCAGACACACAGGGGGCCGGGAGACCCAGTACTTC. Its translation: CASRHTGGRETQYF.

This clonotype was detected once. This sequence joins TRBV27 and TRBJ2-6; tentative D call: TRBD2 (5 bases). The germline V gene has CDR1 MNHEY and CDR2 SMNVEV (reference sequence). CDR3 length: 17 amino acids. The V end lost 5 bases, the J end lost 4 bases, and 18 bases lay between the germline ends. CDR3 nucleotides: TGTGCCAGCAGTGCCTCCCTGAGGCGGGCGGGGGCCAACGTCCTGACTTTC. Encoded protein: CASSASLRRAGANVLTF.

This clonotype turned up a few times. V is TRBV5-1 and J is TRBJ2-7; D is ambiguous. CDR3 size: 17 residues. Per the germline V gene, CDR1 is SGHRS and CDR2 is YFSETQ. Trimming stripped 4 bases from V and 0 bases from J, with 20 bases between. This CDR3 reads CASSITAQTVSSYEQYF. CDR3 coding DNA: TGCGCCAGCAGCATAACGGCTCAAACAGTCAGCTCCTACGAGCAGTACTTC.

This clonotype has only a few counts. The chain has TRBV24-1 and TRBJ2-1, with D perhaps assigned TRBD1 or TRBD2 (5 bases each). V was pared by 9 bases and J by 7 bases, with 18 bases between. The germline V gene has CDR1 KGHDR and CDR2 SFDVKD. CDR3 size: 14 residues. The CDR3 DNA follows: TGTGCCACCTCCTCCGGGACCCTCGTTAATGAGCAGTTCTTC. It translates to CATSSGTLVNEQFF.

This clonotype was seen repeatedly, ten times or more. This sequence joins TRBV7-9 and TRBJ2-5, with 10 bases aligning to TRBD2. V dropped 8 bases and J dropped 5; count of bases not matched to a gene: 11. Germline lookup yields CDR1 SEHNR and CDR2 FQNEAQ (reference sequence). The CDR3 is 15 amino acids. CDR3 residues: CASSPSGGAGETQYF. The CDR3 nucleotides are TGTGCCAGCTCCCCAAGCGGGGGGGCTGGTGAGACCCAGTACTTC.

This clonotype has ten or more counts. CDR3 nucleotide sequence: TGCAGCGTCAGCGGGTCAGCTAGCAATCAGCCCCAGCATTTT. Residues: CSVSGSASNQPQHF. The genes are TRBV29-1 and TRBJ1-5; D not certain. This CDR3 spans 14 amino acids. V lost 6 bases and J 0 bases, leaving 12 bases between the germline ends. Per germline, CDR1 SQVTM and CDR2 ANQGSEA.

This clonotype has a count of ten or more. The J gene is TRBJ2-2, the V gene TRBV7-9, with D uncertain. Trimming removed 3 bases from V and 6 bases from J, with 11 bases in between. This CDR3 is 14 amino acids long. Germline CDR1 SEHNR, CDR2 FQNEAQ (reference sequence). The CDR3 region is CASSLVEVSGELFF. The CDR3 DNA sequence: TGTGCCAGCAGCTTGGTTGAGGTGTCCGGGGAGCTGTTTTTT. The variable domain in full, completed from reference TRBV7-9 and TRBJ2-2, reads DTGVSQNPRHKITKRGQNVTFRCDPISEHNRLYWYRQTLGQGPEFLTYFQNEAQLEKSRLLSDRFSAERPKGSFSTLEIQRTEQGDSAMYLCASSLVEVSGELFFGEGSRLTVL.

In its sample, this clonotype was seen a few times. A much larger clone is a single base away; this may be a read error. The rearrangement links TRBV15 to TRBJ2-1; D is unclear. The V gene's germline CDR1 is LNHNV and CDR2 YYDKDF (reference sequence). The CDR3 has 13 amino acids. The V end was cut by 0 bases, the J end by 8 bases, with 8 bases between. This CDR3 is CATSRDASDEQFF. The DNA for the CDR3 is TGTGCCACCAGCAGAGATGCTTCCGATGAGCAGTTCTTC.

Concerning this clonotype itself: Relative to the germline gene, one junction end is altered; a read error may explain this. In DNA form, the CDR3 reads TGTGCCAGCAGCTTGAGTATAGCGGGGGTCAATGGGCAGTTCTTC. This gives the protein CASSLSIAGVNGQFF. The J gene is TRBJ2-7, the V gene TRBV7-2, with TRBD2 matching 9 bases. The DNA end is more similar to TRBJ2-1, so the J call may be wrong. The V gene's germline CDR1 is SGHTA and CDR2 FQGNSA. The length of the CDR3 is 15 residues.

This clonotype was counted a few times. The rearrangement links TRBV13 to TRBJ1-1, with TRBD1 as a possible D gene (5 bases). Deletions cut 1 base from V and 3 bases from J, with 15 bases between. Germline V gives CDR1 PRHDT, CDR2 FYEKMQ (reference sequence). This CDR3 region has 16 residues. The CDR3 sequence: CASSLDEGTRDTEAFF. CDR3 DNA sequence: TGTGCCAGCAGCTTAGATGAGGGGACTCGCGACACTGAAGCTTTCTTT.

Only a few counts were recorded for this clonotype. The chain employs TRBV3-1 and TRBJ2-7; a possible D gene is TRBD2 (5 bases). The DNA end lines up better with TRBJ2-5; the J call may be wrong. Germline V gene sequence: CDR1 LGHDT, CDR2 YNNKEL (reference sequence). This CDR3 region has 15 residues. The CDR3 DNA reads TGTGCCAGCAGCCCGCTCTATAGCGAGGAAGAGACCCAGTACTTC. Translating gives CASSPLYSEEETQYF.

The CDR3 spells CSASTGLAYGYTF. DNA of the CDR3: TGCAGTGCTTCAACAGGGTTGGCATATGGCTACACCTTC. The chain employs TRBV20-1 and TRBJ1-2, with TRBD1 as a possible D gene (6 bases). V lost 5 bases to trimming and J lost 5 bases, with 15 bases between them. Germline V gene data show CDR1 as DFQATT and CDR2 as SNEGSKA (reference sequence). The CDR3 spans 13 residues.

This clonotype was recorded a few times. The chain is built from TRBV12-3 or TRBV12-4 and TRBJ2-5; 8 nucleotides line up with TRBD2. V lost 3 bases and J lost 6; bases outside the gene matches: 9. The CDR3 has 15 amino acids. In DNA, the CDR3 is TGTGCCAGCAGTTTCTACGGGGGGGCGACCCAGACCCAGTACTTC. This encodes CASSFYGGATQTQYF.